The source of this T cell receptor (beta chain) is a study of a mutant IDH1 vaccine in newly diagnosed glioma (dated by TCRdb to the early 2020s). Context from the whole study: Eight vaccinations were administered to patients in weeks 1, 3, 5, 7, 11, 15, 19 and 23, corresponding to visits V03 through V10. In the chemotherapy-containing groups, vaccination started alongside temozolomide cycles, whereas in patients who had radiotherapy alone it started 4-6 weeks after radiotherapy. The approximately 32 treated patients were approximately 62% male and 37.5% female, with a mean age of around 40 years. Prior to enrollment, standard therapy consisting of radiotherapy alone, temozolomide alone, or radiochemotherapy with temozolomide had been administered to patients, with the combination being received by most patients. Six visits were used for peripheral blood collection: V03 (baseline), V05, V07, V10, V12 and V13. Longitudinal TCRB deep sequencing was done for roughly 23 treated patients, wherever samples were available for exploratory analyses. On the study overall, not on this receptor specifically: Immune responses induced by the vaccine were seen in approximately 93% of patients across multiple MHC alleles. According to the authors, sample limitations meant that analyses of patient blood samples could not be reproduced. Pseudoprogression seemed to be unrelated to changes in the top peripheral T cell clonotypes found by TCRB sequencing. Selection of PBMC samples for TCRB deep sequencing was based on availability.

Receptors were amplified or captured by the immunoSEQ multiplex PCR assay. The hsTCRB Kit was used according to the manufacturer's protocol to amplify rearranged TCR beta chain sequences. TCRB libraries were sequenced on an Illumina MiSeq. Processing in the source paper ran as follows. The kit vendor's proprietary platform handled demultiplexing, trimming and gene mapping. The source is immuneACCESS, and TCRdb retained only in-frame sequences with V and J called. Part of the clones is not carried over; for the studies checked, unresolved V genes explain less than half of this, and the remainder is unexplained. Clonal size and the V and J genes are those of that table, whereas D and trimming came from the DNA. This sample comprises 110,000 or so clones, 75% to 90% of them detected only once. Around 0.6% of the sample rests with the top ten. This clone showed up just a few times. The antigen it recognizes is unknown. Base-call qualities are not available, and no considerably larger clone is one nucleotide away.

According to the study, the label for this sample's time point signals: week 11, during vaccination. Every vaccine dose consisted of 300 ug of a 20-mer mutant IDH1 peptide in Montanide, administered subcutaneously together with topical imiquimod. Donors had newly diagnosed WHO grade 3 or 4 IDH1-mutant astrocytomas with loss of nuclear ATRX. The samples were drawn from NOA16, a multicentre, single-arm, open-label phase I trial in Germany that tested a mutant IDH1 peptide vaccine in humans for the first time. Genomic DNA for TCRB sequencing was isolated from EDTA blood with the DNeasy Blood and Tissue Kit. Taken from the germline V gene (reference sequence), the CDR1 and CDR2 loops are MNHNY and SVGAGI. The CDR3 goes from the cysteine to the phenylalanine over 14 residues. The retained sequence is limited to the CDR3, 42 bases, with the frame set at the first base. V is reduced by 4 bases and J by 6 bases, leaving a spacing of 15 bases between them.

The sample here was PBMCs, taken from a glioma patient whose treatment included an IDH1 peptide vaccine. The chain links TRBV6-6 with TRBJ1-1, with the D gene too uncertain to name. The receptor was derived from a woman in her forties or fifties with glioma. The CDR3 region: CASSSPASSAEAFF. The nucleotide sequence reads TGTGCCAGCAGTTCCCCCGCATCCAGCGCTGAAGCTTTCTTT.